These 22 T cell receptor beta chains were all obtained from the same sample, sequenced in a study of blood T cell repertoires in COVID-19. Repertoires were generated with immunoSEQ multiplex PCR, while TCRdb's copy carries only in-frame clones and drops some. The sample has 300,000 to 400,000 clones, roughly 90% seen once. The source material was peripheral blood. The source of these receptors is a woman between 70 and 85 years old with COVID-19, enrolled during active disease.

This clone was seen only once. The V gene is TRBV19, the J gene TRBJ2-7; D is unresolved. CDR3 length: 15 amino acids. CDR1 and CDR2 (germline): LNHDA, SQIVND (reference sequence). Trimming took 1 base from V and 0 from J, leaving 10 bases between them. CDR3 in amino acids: CASSIGGQSSYEQYF. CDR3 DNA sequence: TGTGCCAGTAGTATAGGAGGTCAAAGCTCCTACGAGCAGTACTTC.

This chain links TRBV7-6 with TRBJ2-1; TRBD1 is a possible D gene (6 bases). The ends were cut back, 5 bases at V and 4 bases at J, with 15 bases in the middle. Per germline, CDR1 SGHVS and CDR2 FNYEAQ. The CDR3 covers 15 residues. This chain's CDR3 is CASSPRRDKYNEQFF. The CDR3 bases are TGTGCCAGCAGCCCCCGCCGGGACAAATACAATGAGCAGTTCTTC.

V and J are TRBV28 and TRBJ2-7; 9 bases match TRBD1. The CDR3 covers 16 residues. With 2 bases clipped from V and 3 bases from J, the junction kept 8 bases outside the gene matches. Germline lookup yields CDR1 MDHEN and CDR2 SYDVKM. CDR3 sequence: CASSLGGQGRFYEQYF. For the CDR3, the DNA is TGTGCCAGCAGTTTAGGGGGACAGGGCCGATTCTACGAGCAGTACTTC.

CDR3 DNA sequence: TGTGCCAGCAGTTCAGCGACCACTAACTATGGCTACACCTTC. Translated, it gives CASSSATTNYGYTF. This chain connects TRBV6-5 to TRBJ1-2; D is uncertain. This CDR3 region has 14 residues. V shed 4 bases and J shed 0 bases, with 9 bases lying between them. CDR1 is MNHEY, CDR2 SVGAGI, per germline.

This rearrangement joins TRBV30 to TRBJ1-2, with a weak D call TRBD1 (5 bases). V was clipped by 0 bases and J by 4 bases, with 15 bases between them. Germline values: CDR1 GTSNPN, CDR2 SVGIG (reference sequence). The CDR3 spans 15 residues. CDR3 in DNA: TGTGCCTGGAGTGTACGAGGGGAGGTGGGCTATGGCTACACCTTC. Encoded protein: CAWSVRGEVGYGYTF.

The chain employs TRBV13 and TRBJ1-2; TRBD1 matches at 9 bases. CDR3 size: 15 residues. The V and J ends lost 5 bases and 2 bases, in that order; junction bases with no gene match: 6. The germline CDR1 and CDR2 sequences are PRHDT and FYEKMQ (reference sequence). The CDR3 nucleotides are TGTGCCAGCAGCCGAGGAACAGGGGGCAACTATGGCTACACCTTC. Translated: CASSRGTGGNYGYTF.

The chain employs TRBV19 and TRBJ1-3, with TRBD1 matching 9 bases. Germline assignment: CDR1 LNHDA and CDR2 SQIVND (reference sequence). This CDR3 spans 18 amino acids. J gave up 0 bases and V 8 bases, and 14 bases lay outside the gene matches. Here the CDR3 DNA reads TGTGCCAGTGGATACTGGGGACAGGGTGAAATCTCTGGAAACACCATATATTTT. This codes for CASGYWGQGEISGNTIYF.

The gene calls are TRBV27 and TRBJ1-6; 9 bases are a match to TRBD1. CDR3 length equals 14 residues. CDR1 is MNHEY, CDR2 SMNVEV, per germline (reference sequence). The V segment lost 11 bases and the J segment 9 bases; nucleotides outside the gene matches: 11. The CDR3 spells CASNPGTGSSPLHF. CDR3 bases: TGTGCCTCTAACCCCGGGACAGGGTCTTCACCCCTCCACTTT.

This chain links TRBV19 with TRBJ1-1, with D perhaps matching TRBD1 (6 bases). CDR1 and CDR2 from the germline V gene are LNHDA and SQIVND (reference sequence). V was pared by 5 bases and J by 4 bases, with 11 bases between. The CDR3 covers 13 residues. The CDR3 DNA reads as TGTGCCAGTAGTGCTCGAGGGGGCACTGAAGCTTTCTTT. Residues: CASSARGGTEAFF.

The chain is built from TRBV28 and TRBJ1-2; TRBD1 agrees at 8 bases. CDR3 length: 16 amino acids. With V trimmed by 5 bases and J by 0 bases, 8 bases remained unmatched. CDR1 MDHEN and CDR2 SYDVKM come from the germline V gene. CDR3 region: CASSALRTGSNYGYTF. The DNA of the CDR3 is TGTGCCAGCAGTGCCCTACGGACAGGGTCTAACTATGGCTACACCTTC.

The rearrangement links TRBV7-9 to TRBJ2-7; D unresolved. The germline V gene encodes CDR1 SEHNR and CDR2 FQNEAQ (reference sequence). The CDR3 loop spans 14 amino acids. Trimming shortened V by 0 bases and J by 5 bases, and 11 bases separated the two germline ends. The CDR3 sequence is CASSLASASHEQYF. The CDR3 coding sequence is TGTGCCAGCAGCTTAGCGTCGGCTAGTCACGAGCAGTACTTC.

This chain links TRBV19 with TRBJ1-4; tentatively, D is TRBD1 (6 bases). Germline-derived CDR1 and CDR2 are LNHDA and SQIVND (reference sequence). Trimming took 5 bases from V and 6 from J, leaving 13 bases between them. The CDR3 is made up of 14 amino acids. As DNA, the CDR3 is TGTGCCAGTAGTTTAGTCGCAGGGGATGAAAAACTGTTTTTT. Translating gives CASSLVAGDEKLFF. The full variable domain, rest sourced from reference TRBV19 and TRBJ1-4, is DGGITQSPKYLFRKEGQNVTLSCEQNLNHDAMYWYRQDPGQGLRLIYYSQIVNDFQKGDIAEGYSVSREKKESFPLTVTSAQKNPTAFYLCASSLVAGDEKLFFGSGTQLSVL.

CDR3 DNA sequence: TGCGCCAGCAGCTACCTCGGACTAAGCGAAAAACTGTTTTTT. As protein: CASSYLGLSEKLFF. The chain is built from TRBV5-1 and TRBJ1-4, with D unresolved. The V and J ends lost 3 bases and 8 bases respectively, with 14 bases between them. Germline CDR1 reads SGHRS; CDR2 reads YFSETQ. CDR3 length: 14 amino acids.

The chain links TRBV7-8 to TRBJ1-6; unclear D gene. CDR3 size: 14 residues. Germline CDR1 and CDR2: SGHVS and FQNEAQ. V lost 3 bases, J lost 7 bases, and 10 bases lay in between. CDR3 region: CASSFNMFNSPLHF. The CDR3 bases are TGTGCCAGCAGCTTTAACATGTTCAATTCACCCCTCCACTTT.

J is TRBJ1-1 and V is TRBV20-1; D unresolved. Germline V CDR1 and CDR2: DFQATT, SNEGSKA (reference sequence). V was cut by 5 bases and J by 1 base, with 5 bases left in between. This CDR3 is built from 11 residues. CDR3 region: CSAARNTEAFF. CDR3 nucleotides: TGCAGTGCTGCGCGGAACACTGAAGCTTTCTTT.

The CDR3 DNA reads TGTGCCAGCAGTTTATCGGGACAGGGGTCGAATGAGCAGTTCTTC. It specifies CASSLSGQGSNEQFF. The rearrangement uses TRBV27 and TRBJ2-1; 10 bases align to TRBD1. V shed 0 bases, J shed 7 bases, and the junction held 3 bases outside the gene matches. The germline V gene has CDR1 MNHEY and CDR2 SMNVEV (reference sequence). There are 15 residues in the CDR3.

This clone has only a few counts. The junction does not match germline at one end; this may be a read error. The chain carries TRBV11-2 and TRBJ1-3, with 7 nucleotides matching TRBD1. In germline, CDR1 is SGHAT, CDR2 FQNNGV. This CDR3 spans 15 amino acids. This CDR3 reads CASRSYRDSGYTIYF. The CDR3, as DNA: TGTGCCAGCAGGTCTTACCGGGACAGTGGATACACCATATATTTT.

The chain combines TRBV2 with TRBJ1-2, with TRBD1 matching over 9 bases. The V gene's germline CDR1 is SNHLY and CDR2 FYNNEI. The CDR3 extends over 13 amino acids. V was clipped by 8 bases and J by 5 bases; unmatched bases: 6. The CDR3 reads CASRGTGTYGYTF. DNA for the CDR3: TGTGCCAGCCGCGGGACAGGGACATATGGCTACACCTTC.

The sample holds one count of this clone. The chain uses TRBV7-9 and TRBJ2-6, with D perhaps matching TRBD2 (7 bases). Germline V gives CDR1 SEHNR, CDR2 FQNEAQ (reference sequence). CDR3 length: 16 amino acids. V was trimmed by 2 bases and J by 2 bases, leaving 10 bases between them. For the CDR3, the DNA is TGTGCCAGCAGCTTACGGGGGGCGCCTGGGGCCAACGTCCTGACTTTC. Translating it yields CASSLRGAPGANVLTF. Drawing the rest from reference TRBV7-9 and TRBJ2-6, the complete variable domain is DTGVSQNPRHKITKRGQNVTFRCDPISEHNRLYWYRQTLGQGPEFLTYFQNEAQLEKSRLLSDRFSAERPKGSFSTLEIQRTEQGDSAMYLCASSLRGAPGANVLTFGAGSRLTVL.

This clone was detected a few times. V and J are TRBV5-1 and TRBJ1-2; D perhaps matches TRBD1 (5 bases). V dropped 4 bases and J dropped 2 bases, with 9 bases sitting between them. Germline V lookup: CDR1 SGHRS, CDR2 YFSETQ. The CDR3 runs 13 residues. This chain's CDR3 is CASSPTANYGYTF. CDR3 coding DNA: TGCGCCAGCAGCCCGACAGCGAACTATGGCTACACCTTC.

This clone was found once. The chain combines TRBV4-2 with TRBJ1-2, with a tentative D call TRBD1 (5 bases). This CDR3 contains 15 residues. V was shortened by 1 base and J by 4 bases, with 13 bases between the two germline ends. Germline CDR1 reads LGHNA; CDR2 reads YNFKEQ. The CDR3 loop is CASSQVQEESYGYTF. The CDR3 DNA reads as TGTGCCAGCAGCCAAGTACAGGAAGAGAGCTATGGCTACACCTTC.

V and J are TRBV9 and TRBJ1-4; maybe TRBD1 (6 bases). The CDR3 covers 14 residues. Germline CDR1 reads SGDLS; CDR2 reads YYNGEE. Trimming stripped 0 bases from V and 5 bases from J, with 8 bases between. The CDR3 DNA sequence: TGTGCCAGCAGCGTAGGGACAGAAAATGAAAAACTGTTTTTT. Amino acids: CASSVGTENEKLFF.